This T cell receptor (beta chain) was sequenced for a study of blood T cells in healthy people across ages. The study's findings and limits: In these data, TCR beta diversity tracked strongly with naive T cell percentage. The authors considered diversity estimates from one million T cells to be underestimates.

Primed by a sample-barcoded 5' primer and a J-beta primer mix, a second PCR proceeded for 7 to 11 cycles. TCRdb fed the 5' RACE reads into MiXCR, producing one record per CDR3 protein. The sample records around 1.1 million distinct CDR3 sequences, 35% to 40% being singletons. This clonotype occurred a few times. The target antigen is unknown. This sequence was found in a young man in good health. The sequenced material came from blood.

The chain's CDR3 is CSVSGTGGTGANVLTF. CDR3 DNA sequence: TGCAGCGTCTCCGGGACAGGGGGAACTGGGGCCAACGTCCTGACTTTC. The rearrangement joins TRBV29-1 to TRBJ2-6; 11 nucleotides match TRBD1. The CDR3 has 16 amino acids. Germline-derived CDR1 and CDR2 are SQVTM and ANQGSEA. V was clipped by 6 bases and J by 2 bases; unmatched bases: 6.